This T cell receptor beta chain was profiled in a study of blood T cell repertoires in COVID-19. Study background: Sites across the United States, Italy and Spain contributed samples from acute and convalescent COVID-19. The cDNA or gDNA used as material had been derived from T cells, B-cell-depleted T cells, or PBMCs.

V lost 4 bases and J lost 5; bases outside the gene matches: 5. Germline lookup yields CDR1 MGHDK and CDR2 SYGVNS. The CDR3 has 14 amino acids. Authors' analysis steps: How many nucleated cells were present was estimated from reference gene primer amplification. The data were produced by immunoSEQ multiplex PCR, yet TCRdb's version contains in-frame clones alone and is incomplete. V, J and clone size are those of that table, while D and trimming were read from the DNA. The sample consists of some 260,000 clones, about 70% of them appearing once. The specimen was peripheral blood. The receptor was isolated from a woman aged 80 or over with acute or convalescent COVID-19. The J gene is TRBJ2-4, the V gene TRBV25-1; TRBD1 matches 7 bases. The CDR3 protein is CASSAPGTENIQYF. CDR3 coding DNA: TGTGCCAGCAGTGCCCCCGGGACAGAAAACATTCAGTACTTC.